This T cell receptor beta chain emerged from a study of blood T cell repertoires in COVID-19. Across the whole study: Acute and convalescent COVID-19 samples came from the United States, Italy and Spain.

The CDR3 runs 12 residues. V was cut by 2 bases and J by 4 bases, with 5 bases left in between. Germline lookup yields CDR1 LGHDT and CDR2 YNNKEL (reference sequence). TCRdb's copy holds only in-frame clones and misses some; the assay was immunoSEQ multiplex PCR. The data hold fewer than 250,000 clones, with roughly 80% observed a single time. The TCR was taken from a woman aged 45-59 years with acute or convalescent COVID-19. The chain links TRBV3-1 (or the pseudogene TRBV3-2) to TRBJ1-2, with no clear D. Sequenced sample: peripheral blood. CDR3 bases: TGTGCCAGCAGCCAACTTCTCTATGGCTACACCTTC. It is translated as CASSQLLYGYTF.